The 14 T cell receptor beta chains presented below share a single source sample, sequenced in a study of identical twins. TCRdb re-called the 5' RACE reads through MiXCR, storing one row per CDR3 protein. The sample holds roughly 200,000 distinct CDR3 sequences, about 7.5% seen once. This sample also appeared in a second study, on yellow fever vaccine responses in identical twins.

The sequenced sample was memory (CD45RO+) T cells sorted from blood. Source of these receptors: a woman between 18 and 29 years old in good health.

This clonotype appeared many times. The chain carries TRBV11-2 and TRBJ2-7, with D unclear. The length of the CDR3 is 14 residues. CDR1 and CDR2 from the germline V gene are SGHAT and FQNNGV. Trimming removed 1 base from V and 3 bases from J, with 10 bases in between. The CDR3 nucleotides are TGTGCCAGCAGCTTAGGACGGATGATCTACGAGCAGTACTTC. It codes for CASSLGRMIYEQYF.

At least ten counts were recorded for this clonotype. This chain uses TRBV9 with TRBJ1-6; D gene uncertain. The CDR3 has 14 residues. Trimming pared 0 bases from V and 8 bases from J, leaving 9 bases between. From germline, CDR1 is SGDLS and CDR2 YYNGEE. CDR3 residues: CASSVGGFDSPLHF. In nucleotides, the CDR3 is TGTGCCAGCAGCGTAGGGGGATTCGATTCACCCCTCCACTTT.

This clonotype was picked up a small number of times. V gene TRBV5-6 combines with J gene TRBJ1-5; 7 bases are shared with TRBD1. V trimming: 3 bases; J trimming: 5 bases; junction bases outside the gene matches: 2. Germline-derived CDR1 and CDR2 are SGHDT and YYEEEE. This CDR3 contains 13 residues. DNA for the CDR3: TGTGCCAGCAGCTCACAGGGGTATCAGCCCCAGCATTTT. Encoded protein: CASSSQGYQPQHF.

V is TRBV25-1 and J is TRBJ2-7; 9 bases map to TRBD2. The CDR3 is made up of 13 amino acids. Germline CDR1 MGHDK, CDR2 SYGVNS. Trimming cost V 7 bases and J 6 bases; bases outside gene matches: 7. CDR3 sequence (DNA): TGTGCCAGCATTGGCGGGAGGGCGTTCGAGCAGTACTTC. Its translation: CASIGGRAFEQYF.

This clonotype was detected many times. The V gene is TRBV20-1, the J gene TRBJ2-3, with 9 nucleotides matching TRBD2. Unmatched junction bases numbered 6, after V lost 3 bases and J lost 2 bases. Germline lookup yields CDR1 DFQATT and CDR2 SNEGSKA (reference sequence). This CDR3 comprises 15 residues. CDR3 sequence (DNA): TGCAGTGCTAGGTCGCCTAGCGGGAACACAGATACGCAGTATTTT. Its translation is CSARSPSGNTDTQYF.

This clonotype has a handful of counts. The chain has TRBV20-1 and TRBJ2-1; either TRBD1 or TRBD2 may fit D (5 bases each). Germline V lookup: CDR1 DFQATT, CDR2 SNEGSKA (reference sequence). This CDR3 comprises 14 residues. Trimming shortened V by 5 bases and J by 7 bases, and 18 bases separated the two germline ends. This CDR3 is CSAPKQGRRNEQFF. The CDR3 DNA sequence: TGCAGTGCTCCTAAGCAGGGAAGGAGGAATGAGCAGTTCTTC.

This clonotype came up many times. V gene TRBV10-3 combines with J gene TRBJ1-6, with TRBD1 as a possible D gene (5 bases). Trimming removed 0 bases at V and 12 bases at J, with 15 bases between. Germline V gives CDR1 ENHRY, CDR2 SYGVKD. The CDR3 spans 15 residues. CDR3 DNA: TGTGCCATCAGTGAGTCGTCGGGACGGAGACAACCCCTCCACTTT. Its protein product is CAISESSGRRQPLHF.

In its sample, this clonotype was seen many times. The V call is TRBV3-1, the J call TRBJ2-1; no reliable D call. From germline, CDR1 is LGHDT and CDR2 YNNKEL (reference sequence). The V end lost 3 bases, the J end lost 1 base, and 10 bases lay between the germline ends. CDR3 length: 15 residues. In DNA form, the CDR3 reads TGTGCCAGCAGCCAGGGCGCGGTTTCCTACAATGAGCAGTTCTTC. The encoded protein is CASSQGAVSYNEQFF.

This clonotype was seen a few times. The chain uses TRBV7-2 and TRBJ1-4; 8 positions match TRBD1. From germline, CDR1 is SGHTA and CDR2 FQGNSA. The CDR3 is 13 residues long. The V and J ends lost 5 bases and 11 bases, in that order; junction bases with no gene match: 7. Written as DNA, the CDR3 is TGTGCCAGCAGCCCAGGACAGGGCGAGAAACTGTTTTTT. This sequence encodes CASSPGQGEKLFF.

This chain uses TRBV29-1 with TRBJ2-7; D unresolved. CDR3 size: 13 residues. The V gene's germline CDR1 is SQVTM and CDR2 ANQGSEA. The V and J ends lost 2 bases and 3 bases respectively, with 11 bases between them. The CDR3 is CSVELLGIYEQYF. Written as DNA, the CDR3 is TGCAGCGTTGAACTATTGGGAATCTACGAGCAGTACTTC.

This clonotype came up a few times. This sequence joins TRBV7-2 and TRBJ2-5; D is possibly TRBD1 (5 bases). Germline values: CDR1 SGHTA, CDR2 FQGNSA. The CDR3 totals 14 residues. Between the trimmed V and J ends, which lost 4 bases and 5 bases, there was a span of 14 bases. The CDR3 DNA reads TGTGCCAGCAGCTCCCAGGGTGTTGCCGAGACCCAGTACTTC. This gives the protein CASSSQGVAETQYF.

This clonotype came up many times. The chain recombines TRBV4-2 with TRBJ1-1; D gene uncertain. With 1 base removed from V and 5 bases from J, the gap between germline ends came to 11 bases. Germline CDR1 LGHNA, CDR2 YNFKEQ. The CDR3 has 14 amino acids. The CDR3 nucleotides are TGTGCCAGCAGCCAAGGTAGCGGAGGGACTGAAGCTTTCTTT. Translation: CASSQGSGGTEAFF.

The genes are TRBV11-2 and TRBJ2-5; 9 nucleotides agree with TRBD1. The trim removed 4 bases at V and 5 bases at J, leaving 2 bases unmatched. In germline, CDR1 is SGHAT, CDR2 FQNNGV. The CDR3 is 13 amino acids. DNA for the CDR3: TGTGCCAGCAGCTGGGGACAGGGTGAGACCCAGTACTTC. Translation: CASSWGQGETQYF.

Worth noting for this clonotype: A read error may be the cause here, since a much bigger clone is one base away. The chain links TRBV4-3 to TRBJ2-3; 8 positions match TRBD2. CDR3 length: 12 amino acids. The germline V gene encodes CDR1 LGHNA and CDR2 YSLEER. V lost 7 bases to trimming and J lost 11 bases; unmatched junction nucleotides: 8. DNA for the CDR3: TGCGCCAGCATCCACCGGGAGGGGCAGCAGTATTTT. This gives the protein CASIHREGQQYF.